These 29 T cell receptor beta chains came from one sample sequenced in a study of OX40 agonist ivuxolimab in advanced cancers. The repertoire was sequenced with immunoSEQ multiplex PCR; TCRdb's copy has only in-frame clones and lacks some. Counted here are nearly 90,000 clones, approximately 87% occurring once; the ten biggest clones make up around 1.5%. This sample comprised CD4+ or CD8+ T cells sorted from blood, obtained in a trial of the OX40 agonist ivuxolimab. These receptors originate from an adult with an advanced solid tumor such as melanoma, head and neck, liver or kidney cancer.

The V gene is TRBV7-2, the J gene TRBJ1-2; D is possibly TRBD1 (5 bases). The germline V gene has CDR1 SGHTA and CDR2 FQGNSA. With 5 bases removed from V and 4 bases from J, the gap between germline ends came to 5 bases. The CDR3 runs to 11 residues. The CDR3 is CASSGTYGYTF. The CDR3 DNA follows: TGTGCCAGCAGCGGGACCTATGGCTACACCTTC.

The chain uses TRBV16 and TRBJ2-7; D ambiguous. Germline V CDR1 and CDR2: KGHSY, FQNENV. CDR3 length: 15 amino acids. Between the trimmed V and J ends, which lost 0 bases and 6 bases, there was a span of 15 bases. The CDR3 protein is CASSQSGSGVSEQYF. For the CDR3, the DNA is TGTGCCAGCAGCCAATCTGGCAGTGGGGTATCCGAGCAGTACTTC.

This clone came up a few times. The gene calls are TRBV19 and TRBJ1-5; no definite D call. The CDR3 sequence is 16 residues long. V lost 3 bases and J 0 bases, leaving 12 bases between the germline ends. CDR1 LNHDA and CDR2 SQIVND come from the germline V gene (reference sequence). CDR3 protein: CASSIGTGYSNQPQHF. CDR3 nucleotide sequence: TGTGCCAGTAGTATTGGAACCGGATATAGCAATCAGCCCCAGCATTTT.

This chain's CDR3 is CASGLPLGGRETQYF. CDR3 nucleotides: TGTGCTAGTGGTTTGCCCCTGGGAGGGAGGGAGACCCAGTACTTC. This rearrangement joins TRBV12-5 to TRBJ2-5, with TRBD2 matching over 7 bases. CDR1 and CDR2 (germline): LGHNT, FRNRAP. The CDR3 loop spans 15 amino acids. With 2 bases clipped from V and 5 bases from J, the junction kept 8 bases outside the gene matches.

The rearrangement joins TRBV7-2 to TRBJ1-5; perhaps TRBD1 as D (5 bases). This CDR3 comprises 15 residues. From germline, CDR1 is SGHTA and CDR2 FQGNSA. V was cut by 5 bases and J by 2 bases, with 13 bases left in between. The CDR3 sequence: CASSPHGGGNQPQHF. CDR3 coding DNA: TGTGCCAGCAGCCCCCACGGGGGGGGCAATCAGCCCCAGCATTTT.

The chain recombines TRBV19 with TRBJ2-7; 8 nucleotides match TRBD1. The CDR3 consists of 16 residues. Germline V gene sequence: CDR1 LNHDA, CDR2 SQIVND (reference sequence). With 4 bases clipped from V and 1 base from J, the junction kept 9 bases outside the gene matches. The DNA for the CDR3 is TGTGCCAGTAGTAGGGGAACGGGACAGGATTCCTACGAGCAGTACTTC. Translation: CASSRGTGQDSYEQYF.

V gene TRBV5-6 combines with J gene TRBJ2-3; D remains ambiguous. Trimming cost V 10 bases and J 1 base, with 16 bases left between them. This CDR3 comprises 14 residues. From germline, CDR1 is SGHDT and CDR2 YYEEEE. The DNA for the CDR3 is TGTGCCCCCCACCGGGCTTTTCGCACAGATACGCAGTATTTT. Its translation: CAPHRAFRTDTQYF.

The chain combines TRBV5-4 with TRBJ2-3; 10 bases match TRBD2. The CDR3 sequence is 16 residues long. The germline gives CDR1 SGHNT, CDR2 YYREEE (reference sequence). The V segment lost 0 bases and the J segment 4 bases; nucleotides outside the gene matches: 5. CDR3 sequence reads: CASSLVVAGGPDTQYF. DNA for the CDR3: TGTGCCAGCAGCTTGGTGGTAGCGGGAGGTCCAGATACGCAGTATTTT.

This sequence joins TRBV6-5 and TRBJ2-1, with 13 bases lining up with TRBD2. The CDR3 has 15 amino acids. The trim removed 6 bases at V and 10 bases at J, leaving 9 bases unmatched. Germline lookup yields CDR1 MNHEY and CDR2 SVGAGI. The CDR3 reads CASRPLAGGPGEQFF. CDR3 nucleotides: TGTGCCAGCAGACCACTAGCGGGAGGGCCGGGGGAGCAGTTCTTC.

The genes are TRBV5-8 and TRBJ2-6, with a weak D call TRBD1 (6 bases). V was pared by 3 bases and J by 2 bases, with 9 bases between. There are 15 residues in the CDR3. Per the germline V gene, CDR1 is SGHTS and CDR2 is YDEGEE. CDR3 coding DNA: TGTGCCAGCAGCTCCCAGGGGACTGGGGCCAACGTCCTGACTTTC. Encoded protein: CASSSQGTGANVLTF.

The chain employs TRBV21-1 and TRBJ2-3. TRBV21-1 is given as a pseudogene. This CDR3 has 14 amino acids. The CDR3 DNA sequence: TGTGCCAGCAGCAAGGACCTTAGCACAGATACGCAGTATTTT. Residues: CASSKDLSTDTQYF.

A single count supports this clone. This sequence joins TRBV5-4 and TRBJ2-5; D is perhaps TRBD2 (6 bases). Germline CDR1 and CDR2: SGHNT and YYREEE (reference sequence). Trimming removed 0 bases at V and 0 bases at J, with 6 bases between. This CDR3 has 14 amino acids. This chain's CDR3 is CASSLAGDQETQYF. The CDR3 DNA reads as TGTGCCAGCAGCTTGGCGGGGGACCAAGAGACCCAGTACTTC.

The chain links TRBV7-2 to TRBJ1-2; 10 bases fit TRBD1. Germline V gene lookup returns CDR1 SGHTA and CDR2 FQGNSA. The CDR3 extends over 14 amino acids. V lost 3 bases, J lost 6 bases, and 4 bases stayed unmatched. The CDR3: CASSFEGTGDGYTF. CDR3 nucleotide sequence: TGTGCCAGCAGCTTCGAGGGGACAGGGGATGGCTACACCTTC.

The chain is built from TRBV6-4 and TRBJ2-7, with 8 bases lining up with TRBD1. The trim removed 4 bases at V and 3 bases at J, leaving 2 bases unmatched. Germline V gene sequence: CDR1 MRHNA, CDR2 SNTAGT. The CDR3 has 13 amino acids. In nucleotides, the CDR3 is TGTGCCAGCAGTGCCGACAGGGGCTACGAGCAGTACTTC. Translating it yields CASSADRGYEQYF.

The rearrangement joins TRBV7-9 to TRBJ1-4, with 7 bases aligning to TRBD1. Germline-derived CDR1 and CDR2 are SEHNR and FQNEAQ (reference sequence). The trim removed 5 bases at V and 3 bases at J, leaving 12 bases unmatched. The CDR3 is 17 amino acids. The CDR3 reads CASSPGWRGQANEKLFF. As DNA, the CDR3 is TGTGCCAGCAGCCCTGGTTGGAGGGGGCAAGCTAATGAAAAACTGTTTTTT.

The chain combines TRBV5-4 with TRBJ1-6; 9 bases fit TRBD1. V was pared by 3 bases and J by 7 bases, with 2 bases of the junction left unmatched. The germline V gene encodes CDR1 SGHNT and CDR2 YYREEE (reference sequence). This CDR3 has 14 residues. CDR3 in DNA: TGTGCCAGCAGCTCCGGACAGGGGAATTCACCCCTCCACTTT. Its protein is CASSSGQGNSPLHF.

The V gene is TRBV7-2, the J gene TRBJ2-7, with 8 nucleotides matching TRBD2. Germline V gives CDR1 SGHTA, CDR2 FQGNSA. The CDR3 is 16 amino acids. J was trimmed by 0 bases and V by 6 bases; bases with no gene match: 10. CDR3 in DNA: TGTGCCAGCAGTTTGCAACCGGGACTAGTCTCCTACGAGCAGTACTTC. Its translation is CASSLQPGLVSYEQYF. Full variable domain (rest looked up from reference TRBV7-2 and TRBJ2-7): GAGVSQSPSNKVTEKGKDVELRCDPISGHTALYWYRQSLGQGLEFLIYFQGNSAPDKSGLPSDRFSAERTGGSVSTLTIQRTQQEDSAVYLCASSLQPGLVSYEQYFGPGTRLTVT.

The chain recombines TRBV2 with TRBJ2-2, with TRBD2 matching 11 bases. Germline V lookup: CDR1 SNHLY, CDR2 FYNNEI. The V and J ends lost 6 bases and 5 bases, in that order; junction bases with no gene match: 8. The CDR3 is made up of 16 amino acids. The chain's CDR3 is CASRALAGGHTGELFF. The CDR3 bases are TGTGCCAGCAGGGCTCTAGCGGGAGGTCATACCGGGGAGCTGTTTTTT.

This chain joins TRBV29-1 and TRBJ2-7; D gene ambiguous. There are 11 residues in the CDR3. V dropped 2 bases and J dropped 3 bases, with 5 bases sitting between them. The V gene's germline CDR1 is SQVTM and CDR2 ANQGSEA. The CDR3 loop is CSVETDYEQYF. In DNA, the CDR3 is TGCAGCGTTGAAACGGACTACGAGCAGTACTTC.

This clone was picked up one time. The rearrangement joins TRBV7-8 to TRBJ1-5; TRBD1 matches at 8 bases. CDR1 is SGHVS and CDR2 is FQNEAQ in the germline V gene. J lost 1 base, V lost 4 bases, and 6 bases had no gene match. CDR3 size: 16 residues. The CDR3 is CASSYPGTGSNQPQHF. In nucleotides, the CDR3 is TGTGCCAGCAGCTACCCCGGGACAGGCAGCAATCAGCCCCAGCATTTT.

V usage is TRBV7-8 and J usage is TRBJ2-5; maybe TRBD2 (6 bases). CDR1 is SGHVS, CDR2 FQNEAQ, per germline. CDR3 length: 13 amino acids. Trimming took 2 bases from V and 7 from J, leaving 11 bases between them. The CDR3: CASSLPGAGTQYF. For the CDR3, the DNA is TGTGCCAGCAGCTTACCAGGAGCGGGGACCCAGTACTTC.

The chain employs TRBV27 and TRBJ1-2, with a weak D call TRBD1 (5 bases). V lost 2 bases and J lost 8, with 18 bases in between. Germline CDR1 is MNHEY and CDR2 is SMNVEV (reference sequence). The CDR3 has 15 residues. The CDR3 bases are TGTGCCAGCAGTTTACTCGGCAGGGTAACCTCCGGCTACACCTTC. This codes for CASSLLGRVTSGYTF.

The CDR3 DNA follows: TGTGCCAGTAGTCCCTCGACAGGGCTCCAGCCCCAGCATTTT. It yields the protein CASSPSTGLQPQHF. This chain joins TRBV19 and TRBJ1-5, with TRBD1 identical over 7 bases. Germline values: CDR1 LNHDA, CDR2 SQIVND (reference sequence). The CDR3 sequence is 14 residues long. The J segment lost 7 bases and the V segment lost 5 bases, leaving 8 bases of the junction unmatched. The full variable domain, in which reference TRBV19 and TRBJ1-5 provide the parts outside the CDR3, is DGGITQSPKYLFRKEGQNVTLSCEQNLNHDAMYWYRQDPGQGLRLIYYSQIVNDFQKGDIAEGYSVSREKKESFPLTVTSAQKNPTAFYLCASSPSTGLQPQHFGDGTRLSIL.

Note on this clone: This likely reflects a read error, since a far larger clone is one base away. The chain uses TRBV6-7 and TRBJ1-4; D uncertain. TRBV6-7 is an ORF, with its function uncertain. The CDR3 consists of 14 residues. V was cut by 2 bases and J by 5 bases, with 9 bases left in between. Here the CDR3 DNA reads TGTGCCAGCAGTTACGGGCAGCACAATGAAAAACTGTTTTTT. Residues: CASSYGQHNEKLFF.

The J gene is TRBJ1-2, the V gene TRBV2, with 9 bases identical to TRBD1. J was trimmed by 6 bases and V by 8 bases; bases with no gene match: 7. Germline CDR1 is SNHLY and CDR2 is FYNNEI. This CDR3 has 13 residues. In DNA form, the CDR3 reads TGTGCCAGCGCCGAACAGGGGGCAAATGGCTACACCTTC. Its translation: CASAEQGANGYTF.

This chain uses TRBV6-1 with TRBJ1-6; the D gene is possibly TRBD1 (5 bases). The CDR3 has 12 amino acids. Trimming took off 8 bases at V and 13 bases at J, with 15 bases between the two ends. The germline V gene encodes CDR1 MNHNS and CDR2 SASEGT. DNA of the CDR3: TGTGCCAGCGTTGGATGGGGGGATCCCCTCCACTTT. Its protein product is CASVGWGDPLHF.

The chain couples TRBV18 to TRBJ2-7; maybe TRBD1 (6 bases). V lost 6 bases and J 5 bases, leaving 17 bases between the germline ends. Germline V gives CDR1 KGHSH, CDR2 LQKENI. The CDR3 loop spans 14 amino acids. DNA for the CDR3: TGTGCCAGCTCCCCGAGTGGGGGCCTCCACGAGCAGTACTTC. Translating gives CASSPSGGLHEQYF.

J is TRBJ2-7 and V is TRBV5-1, with 8 bases identical to TRBD2. The ends lost 4 bases at V and 9 bases at J; junction bases unmatched: 9. In germline, CDR1 is SGHRS, CDR2 YFSETQ. The CDR3 extends over 13 amino acids. The CDR3 region is CASSRGGMDPQYF. The DNA for the CDR3 is TGCGCCAGCAGCCGCGGGGGGATGGACCCGCAGTACTTC.

This clone was counted a single time. V gene TRBV5-1 combines with J gene TRBJ1-3, with 7 bases aligning to TRBD1. CDR1 is SGHRS, CDR2 YFSETQ, per germline. The CDR3 runs 17 residues. The trim removed 4 bases at V and 0 bases at J, leaving 10 bases unmatched. In nucleotides, the CDR3 is TGCGCCAGCAGCCAACGGGACAGTCCTCTCTCTGGAAACACCATATATTTT. It yields the protein CASSQRDSPLSGNTIYF.